This TCR beta chain originates from a study of blood T cells in healthy people across ages. Turning to the study itself: Per every two T cells, about one barcoded beta molecule was captured by template switching. Study-level results: Estimates based on one million T cells were treated as lower bounds. Higher diversity, along with more naive CD4+ cells, distinguished long-lived donors from aged donors.

Looked up from germline, CDR1 is SGHTA and CDR2 is FQGNSA. The CDR3 runs to 17 residues. V was clipped by 2 bases and J by 4 bases; unmatched bases: 13. As to this clonotype: Antigen unknown.

Alongside a J-beta primer mix, a sample-barcoded 5' primer served in a second PCR lasting roughly 6 to 11 cycles. TCRdb fed the 5' RACE reads into MiXCR, producing one record per CDR3 protein. The data contain fewer than 2,000,000 distinct CDR3 sequences, about two fifths of them singletons. The sequence was collected from a human donor in good health. Sequenced material: blood. This chain joins TRBV7-2 and TRBJ2-7; 8 bases map to TRBD2. The CDR3 region has the DNA TGTGCCAGCAGCTTAACGGGCGGGGGGCTAGTTGGTTACGAGCAGTACTTC. It is translated as CASSLTGGGLVGYEQYF.